The present T cell receptor (beta chain) was sequenced within a study of T cell responses to AZD1222 COVID-19 vaccine. General study points: The sample set comprised mostly white British donors with more females, and clonal diversity was possibly underestimated.

A note on this clone: The target antigen is unknown.

The CDR3 covers 14 residues. Germline V gives CDR1 LNHDA, CDR2 SQIVND (reference sequence). V lost 3 bases to trimming and J lost 4 bases; unmatched junction nucleotides: 1. This table comes from immunoSEQ multiplex PCR, and its TCRdb copy is limited to in-frame clones, with some not included. This table has 40,000 to 55,000 clones, around 90% appearing once. V gene TRBV19 combines with J gene TRBJ2-2, with 8 bases matching TRBD2. This receptor was identified in an adult who received the AZD1222 COVID-19 vaccine. The starting material was peripheral blood, obtained 28 days after the second AZD1222 dose. Here the CDR3 DNA reads TGTGCCAGTAGTATTCGGGGGGGCACCGGGGAGCTGTTTTTT. As protein: CASSIRGGTGELFF.